The next 28 T cell receptor beta chains were all read from a single sample in a study. TCRdb re-analysed the 5' RACE reads in MiXCR, keeping a single row per CDR3 protein. The sample has about 1,300 distinct CDR3 sequences; roughly 7.2% are singletons. Sequencing was carried out using central memory T cells from blood PBMCs. Described subset: central memory CD4+ T cells. These receptors all come from a male donor with HIV.

Within the sample, this clonotype is medium-sized. The gene calls are TRBV30 and TRBJ2-7; the D is unclear. V was shortened by 0 bases and J by 3 bases, with 9 bases between the two germline ends. In germline, CDR1 is GTSNPN, CDR2 SVGIG (reference sequence). This CDR3 has 13 residues. The CDR3 DNA sequence: TGTGCCTGGAGTGTACAACGGTACTACGAGCAGTACTTC. Protein: CAWSVQRYYEQYF.

Of note for this clonotype: This may come from a read error, since a much larger clone is one base off. The chain combines TRBV7-2 with TRBJ1-5; D not certain. CDR1 is SGHTA, CDR2 FQGNSA, per germline. The V end lost 2 bases, the J end lost 6 bases, and 5 bases lay between the germline ends. CDR3 length: 12 amino acids. This CDR3 reads CASSLCRQPQHF. For the CDR3, the DNA is TGTGCCAGCAGCTTATGCCGTCAGCCCCAGCATTTT.

By share, this clonotype ranks as medium-sized. The chain couples TRBV6-6 to TRBJ1-5, with D possibly being TRBD1 (6 bases). Trimming took off 5 bases at V and 10 bases at J, with 15 bases between the two ends. The CDR3 loop spans 13 amino acids. CDR1 is MNHNY and CDR2 is SVGAGI in the germline V gene (reference sequence). DNA for the CDR3: TGTGCCAGCAGTCCAAGGGGGGGTGGACCCCAGCATTTT. Translating it yields CASSPRGGGPQHF.

In its sample, this clonotype ranks as large. The chain links TRBV4-1 to TRBJ1-1, with D possibly matching TRBD1 (5 bases). This CDR3 region has 16 residues. Germline lookup yields CDR1 MGHRA and CDR2 YSYEKL. Between the trimmed V and J ends, which lost 2 bases and 2 bases, there was a span of 15 bases. This CDR3 is CASSQYGGSVNTEAFF. CDR3 sequence (DNA): TGCGCCAGCAGCCAATATGGGGGTTCCGTTAACACTGAAGCTTTCTTT.

In regard to this clonotype: A much larger clone lies a single base off, so this may be a read error. Here the CDR3 DNA reads TGTGCCAGCAGCTTAGTAGGGGAGCACTACTTC. Its translation is CASSLVGEHYF. The chain combines TRBV7-2 with TRBJ2-7; D is perhaps TRBD1 or TRBD2 (5 bases each). There are 11 residues in the CDR3. Germline V gene data show CDR1 as SGHTA and CDR2 as FQGNSA.

This clonotype qualifies as medium-sized. The chain recombines TRBV4-1 with TRBJ1-2; D may be TRBD1 (5 bases). The CDR3 consists of 14 residues. V shed 0 bases and J shed 4 bases, with 9 bases lying between them. Germline V lookup: CDR1 MGHRA, CDR2 YSYEKL. The CDR3 DNA reads TGCGCCAGCAGCCAAGACCCGCAGGGCTATGGCTACACCTTC. The encoded protein is CASSQDPQGYGYTF.

This clonotype is deemed medium-sized. The genes are TRBV4-1 and TRBJ2-3, with a possible D match to TRBD1 (6 bases). This CDR3 is built from 17 residues. The V and J ends lost 0 bases and 1 base respectively, with 14 bases between them. Looked up from germline, CDR1 is MGHRA and CDR2 is YSYEKL. CDR3 nucleotides: TGCGCCAGCAGCCAAGACACAGGGCTTTCCGGCACAGATACGCAGTATTTT. It yields the protein CASSQDTGLSGTDTQYF.

This clonotype is classed as medium-sized. The rearrangement links TRBV11-2 to TRBJ1-2; TRBD1 agrees at 7 bases. Germline V gives CDR1 SGHAT, CDR2 FQNNGV. After removal of 5 bases from V and 7 bases from J, the junction contained 4 bases not matched to a gene. CDR3 length: 12 amino acids. CDR3 region: CASSPRTGGYTF. Written as DNA, the CDR3 is TGTGCCAGCAGCCCAAGGACAGGTGGCTACACCTTC. Full variable domain (outside the CDR3, taken from reference TRBV11-2 and TRBJ1-2): EAGVAQSPRYKIIEKRQSVAFWCNPISGHATLYWYQQILGQGPKLLIQFQNNGVVDDSQLPKDRFSAERLKGVDSTLKIQPAKLEDSAVYLCASSPRTGGYTFGSGTRLTVV.

The chain joins TRBV12-3 or TRBV12-4 to TRBJ2-3; 10 positions agree with TRBD2. This CDR3 comprises 18 residues. Germline trimming cut 5 bases from V and 2 bases from J; bases unmatched to any gene: 13. CDR3 residues: CASSPGSIAGGNTDTQYF. The DNA for the CDR3 is TGTGCCAGCAGTCCTGGATCTATAGCGGGGGGCAACACAGATACGCAGTATTTT.

Sample share makes this clonotype medium-sized. The chain links TRBV7-9 to TRBJ2-7, with 8 positions matching TRBD1. The germline V gene has CDR1 SEHNR and CDR2 FQNEAQ (reference sequence). The trim removed 5 bases at V and 6 bases at J, leaving 9 bases unmatched. This CDR3 comprises 14 residues. The CDR3 region is CASSPRTGIAEQYF. Here the CDR3 DNA reads TGTGCCAGCAGCCCACGGACAGGGATTGCCGAGCAGTACTTC.

This clonotype was detected a few times. The chain employs TRBV7-6 and TRBJ2-7, with 10 nucleotides matching TRBD2. V dropped 5 bases and J dropped 1; count of bases not matched to a gene: 8. This CDR3 comprises 16 residues. The germline V gene encodes CDR1 SGHVS and CDR2 FNYEAQ. The CDR3, as DNA: TGTGCCAGCAGCGCAGGACTAGCGGTAAAATCCTACGAGCAGTACTTC. Amino acids: CASSAGLAVKSYEQYF.

The table lists this clonotype with a few counts. The chain couples TRBV12-2 to TRBJ2-2. TRBV12-2 is described as a pseudogene. The CDR3 totals 15 residues. The CDR3, as DNA: TGTGCAAGTCGCTTATTTGAGAGGAACACCGGGGAGCTGTTTTTT. It codes for CASRLFERNTGELFF.

This clonotype is medium-sized in the sample. The gene calls are TRBV2 and TRBJ1-5; D unresolved. The CDR3 totals 13 residues. Germline V gene data show CDR1 as SNHLY and CDR2 as FYNNEI. V was cut by 5 bases and J by 5 bases, with 10 bases left in between. DNA for the CDR3: TGTGCCAGCAGTAGGGAGGTCGATCAGCCCCAGCATTTT. It translates to CASSREVDQPQHF.

This clonotype was picked up a small number of times. The J gene is TRBJ2-2, the V gene TRBV12-3 or TRBV12-4, with D possibly TRBD1 on 5 matching bases. CDR3 length: 13 residues. V dropped 6 bases and J dropped 8 bases, with 13 bases sitting between them. The DNA of the CDR3 is TGTGCCAGCAGGCCCCCAGGGTCGGGGGAGCTGTTTTTT. This codes for CASRPPGSGELFF.

The chain has TRBV7-3 and TRBJ2-5; 8 bases fit TRBD1. The V gene's germline CDR1 is SGHTA and CDR2 FQGTGA. The CDR3 has 15 amino acids. With 5 bases clipped from V and 5 bases from J, the junction kept 10 bases outside the gene matches. CDR3 amino acids: CASSVNRGKSETQYF. In nucleotides, the CDR3 is TGTGCCAGCAGCGTTAACAGGGGGAAGAGTGAGACCCAGTACTTC. Filled out from reference TRBV7-3 and TRBJ2-5, the complete variable domain reads GAGVSQTPSNKVTEKGKYVELRCDPISGHTALYWYRQSLGQGPEFLIYFQGTGAADDSGLPNDRFFAVRPEGSVSTLKIQRTERGDSAVYLCASSVNRGKSETQYFGPGTRLLVL.

This clonotype has just one count. CDR3 residues: CASSPPGRVSPLHF. The CDR3 nucleotides are TGTGCCAGCAGCCCCCCGGGTAGGGTATCACCCCTCCACTTT. The chain recombines TRBV14 with TRBJ1-6; no firm D call. The CDR3 is 14 residues long. Trimming pared 4 bases from V and 10 bases from J, leaving 14 bases between. Germline CDR1 reads SGHDN; CDR2 reads FVKESK.

This clonotype ranks as medium-sized. This chain connects TRBV5-6 to TRBJ1-5; no firm D call. This CDR3 is 16 amino acids long. The V and J ends lost 0 bases and 0 bases respectively, with 10 bases between them. CDR1 SGHDT and CDR2 YYEEEE come from the germline V gene. CDR3 loop: CASSLGPIGSNQPQHF. CDR3 nucleotide sequence: TGTGCCAGCAGCTTGGGACCGATAGGTAGCAATCAGCCCCAGCATTTT.

With respect to this clonotype: A clone one base away is much larger, so this may be a read error. The chain links TRBV6-5 to TRBJ2-1, with D tentatively TRBD1 or TRBD2 (7 bases each). The germline V gene encodes CDR1 MNHEY and CDR2 SVGAGI. This CDR3 contains 16 residues. CDR3 nucleotides: TGTGCCAGCAGTTACTCGTCAGGGGGGGGATACAGTGAGCAGTTCTTC. It specifies CASSYSSGGGYSEQFF.

Sample share makes this clonotype large. The rearrangement uses TRBV12-3 or TRBV12-4 and TRBJ1-2; TRBD1 aligns across 9 bases. The ends lost 5 bases at V and 7 bases at J; junction bases unmatched: 8. CDR3 size: 14 residues. This CDR3 is CASSQNGQGLGYTF. CDR3 bases: TGTGCCAGCAGTCAGAATGGACAGGGGCTTGGCTACACCTTC.

V and J are TRBV15 and TRBJ2-7; 8 nucleotides match TRBD2. This CDR3 has 14 amino acids. Losses at the gene ends were 5 bases for V and 1 base for J; bases not matched to a gene: 4. Looked up from germline, CDR1 is LNHNV and CDR2 is YYDKDF (reference sequence). The CDR3 bases are TGTGCCACCAGCGTATCTAGCGGGTCCTACGAGCAGTACTTC. Amino acids: CATSVSSGSYEQYF.

In this sample, this clonotype is medium-sized. At one of its ends the junction is not consistent with the germline gene, which may arise from a read error. The CDR3 protein is CASSLGGQYNEQFF. CDR3 sequence (DNA): TGTGCTAGCAGCTTAGGGGGCCAGTACAATGAGCAGTTCTTC. V is TRBV7-7 and J is TRBJ2-1; TRBD1 aligns across 7 bases. The germline V gene encodes CDR1 SSHAT and CDR2 FNYEAQ (reference sequence). The CDR3 runs 14 residues.

This clonotype counts as large. This chain links TRBV6-6 with TRBJ2-3; 13 bases match TRBD2. The CDR3 is made up of 14 amino acids. Germline trimming cut 6 bases from V and 5 bases from J; bases unmatched to any gene: 2. Germline CDR1 is MNHNY and CDR2 is SVGAGI (reference sequence). DNA for the CDR3: TGTGCCAGCAGCCGACTAGCGGGGGGAGATACGCAGTATTTT. This translates into CASSRLAGGDTQYF.

This clonotype is labeled as medium-sized. The chain uses TRBV24-1 and TRBJ1-1; 7 positions agree with TRBD1. The CDR3 has 13 amino acids. V lost 9 bases and J lost 5; bases outside the gene matches: 8. CDR1 is KGHDR, CDR2 SFDVKD, per germline. The CDR3 DNA sequence: TGTGCCACCGCCACAGGGGCAGAAACTGAAGCTTTCTTT. The encoded protein is CATATGAETEAFF.

The chain combines TRBV27 with TRBJ1-2; D gene unclear. Germline CDR1 MNHEY, CDR2 SMNVEV (reference sequence). The V end lost 5 bases, the J end lost 6 bases, and 16 bases lay between the germline ends. The CDR3 sequence is 14 residues long. The CDR3 DNA sequence: TGTGCCAGCAGTCTCCTAGGCGGGGAGGATGGCTACACCTTC. This sequence encodes CASSLLGGEDGYTF.

By sample share, this clonotype is medium-sized. V usage is TRBV6-2 or TRBV6-3 and J usage is TRBJ1-1; D gene unclear. The CDR3 consists of 13 residues. V lost 2 bases, J lost 0 bases, and 4 bases lay in between. Germline V lookup: CDR1 MNHEY, CDR2 SVGEGT. CDR3 nucleotide sequence: TGTGCCAGCAGTTACACAGTGAACACTGAAGCTTTCTTT. Its protein product is CASSYTVNTEAFF.

In its sample, this clonotype ranks as medium-sized. The V gene is TRBV6-1, the J gene TRBJ2-6, with 7 bases identical to TRBD1. J gave up 0 bases and V 6 bases, and 5 bases lay outside the gene matches. Germline CDR1 is MNHNS and CDR2 is SASEGT. CDR3 length: 16 amino acids. CDR3 loop: CASRLRQGSGANVLTF. The CDR3 DNA reads as TGTGCCAGCAGACTACGACAGGGCTCTGGGGCCAACGTCCTGACTTTC.

In this sample, this clonotype turned up a few times. This chain connects TRBV9 to TRBJ2-2; D gene uncertain. Per germline, CDR1 SGDLS and CDR2 YYNGEE. The CDR3 has 15 residues. Trimming removed 1 base from V and 1 base from J, with 8 bases in between. The DNA of the CDR3 is TGTGCCAGCAGCGTACGTGCAGGGAACACCGGGGAGCTGTTTTTT. It specifies CASSVRAGNTGELFF.

The table lists this clonotype with a few counts. This sequence joins TRBV5-1 and TRBJ2-1; 8 nucleotides align to TRBD1. V lost 4 bases, J lost 7 bases, and 7 bases stayed unmatched. CDR3 length: 14 amino acids. The germline V gene encodes CDR1 SGHRS and CDR2 YFSETQ. The CDR3 DNA reads as TGCGCCAGCAGCACCCGACAGGGGCTAAATGAGCAGTTCTTC. Its translation is CASSTRQGLNEQFF. The full variable domain, with the rest looked up from reference TRBV5-1 and TRBJ2-1, is KAGVTQTPRYLIKTRGQQVTLSCSPISGHRSVSWYQQTPGQGLQFLFEYFSETQRNKGNFPGRFSGRQFSNSRSEMNVSTLELGDSALYLCASSTRQGLNEQFFGPGTRLTVL.